This T cell receptor (beta chain) was obtained from a study of breast tumors, draining lymph nodes, adjacent tissues. TCRdb recomputed calls from the multiplex PCR reads with MiXCR, one row per CDR3 protein. Altogether about 170,000 distinct CDR3 sequences are present, around a third being singletons, with the ten largest covering 3.8%. General observations from the study: Tumor repertoires ranked between lymph nodes and nontumor tissue in diversity, with V and J gene preferences. Luminal-like breast cancer showed significantly higher tumor–nontumor repertoire similarity than basal-like. Tumor T cell lymph node origin was a supported hypothesis, not proven.

The germline V gene encodes CDR1 LNHDA and CDR2 SQIVND (reference sequence). V gave up 4 bases and J gave up 3 bases, with 10 bases separating them. The CDR3 extends over 13 amino acids. Regarding this clonotype: The antigen is undetermined.

Samples came from axillary lymph nodes draining the breast cancer. V and J are TRBV19 and TRBJ2-7, with D uncertain. The sequence derives from a female donor with breast cancer. Some clones in this sample may be carry-over from other donors' samples. The sample consisted of axillary lymph node tissue. CDR3 DNA: TGTGCCAGTAGTACTGGACGGTTCTACGAGCAGTACTTC. It is translated as CASSTGRFYEQYF.